This TCR beta chain was sequenced in a study of blood T cell repertoires in COVID-19. Looking at the study overall: Specimens from acute and convalescent COVID-19 originated in the United States, Italy and Spain. PBMCs, B-cell-depleted T cells, or T cells provided the cDNA or gDNA that made up the material.

V dropped 2 bases and J dropped 2 bases, with 14 bases sitting between them. Germline-derived CDR1 and CDR2 are LGHNA and YNFKEQ. The CDR3 has 16 amino acids. TCRdb's table, derived via immunoSEQ multiplex PCR, lists solely in-frame clones and lacks some. This sample carries 250,000 or so clones, around 90% of them seen once, and the ten largest clones take roughly 2.2%. Enrolment of Seattle patients took place during active infection, and they were followed longitudinally. The sample taken for sequencing was peripheral blood. This TCR was sampled from a woman aged 55-70 years with COVID-19, enrolled during active disease. The chain uses TRBV4-2 and TRBJ2-3; the D is unclear. Written as DNA, the CDR3 is TGTGCCAGCAGCCAACCCCGCGTAGGAGCCACAGATACGCAGTATTTT. This gives the protein CASSQPRVGATDTQYF.